This entry concerns a single T cell receptor (beta chain). Its antigen remains unknown. This sample was taken from a study of OX40 agonist ivuxolimab in advanced cancers. Study-wide points: At 0.1-3.0 mg/kg, partial responders had clonal expansion among the lowest observed.

The CDR3 loop spans 13 amino acids. Germline V gene sequence: CDR1 MNHEY, CDR2 SMNVEV (reference sequence). V lost 3 bases, J lost 6 bases, and 11 bases lay in between. Produced via immunoSEQ multiplex PCR; TCRdb's table is partial and in-frame only. This table has about 19,000 clones, 83% appearing once. V is TRBV27 and J is TRBJ1-1; D gene ambiguous. The receptor was derived from an adult with an advanced solid tumor such as melanoma, head and neck, liver or kidney cancer. Sequenced material: CD4+ or CD8+ T cells sorted from blood, taken in a trial of the OX40 agonist ivuxolimab. This chain's CDR3 is CASSLMIGAEAFF. The CDR3 coding sequence is TGTGCCAGCAGTTTGATGATCGGTGCTGAAGCTTTCTTT.